This TCR beta chain was captured by sequencing in a study of shared clonotypes between healthy human individuals. Study in general: Donors were two women and a few men aged 18 to 49. Study-level points and caveats: Clonotypes not shared had lower generation probabilities than those common to all four donors. It was observed that roughly 5.1% of naive CD4 clonotypes were shared across a few donors.

The ends were cut back, 5 bases at V and 1 base at J, with 8 bases in the middle. The CDR3 is 14 residues long. The germline CDR1 and CDR2 sequences are SGHNT and YENEEA. This clone was seen only a few times. Its antigen is not identified. This CDR3 is also generated by other DNA sequences in the sample. Each subset's genomic DNA was shared equally among a number of immunoSEQ plates. Only in-frame clones appear in the TCRdb table, and some are missing; sequencing was by immunoSEQ multiplex PCR. The sample records over a million clones, about 84% being singletons. This TCR was sampled from a man younger than 30 in good health. Some clones in this sample may be carry-over from other donors' samples. The chain couples TRBV11-3 to TRBJ2-2; no firm D call. Sequencing input: memory CD4+ T cells from PBMCs. Subset given: CD45RA-negative fraction. In DNA form, the CDR3 reads TGTGCCAGCAGCCGGACGGGGAACACCGGGGAGCTGTTTTTT. Residues: CASSRTGNTGELFF.